This T cell receptor beta chain was documented in a study of read filtering for tumor transcriptome and immune sequencing. This library used approximately 370 ng RNA and molecular barcoded adaptors spanning alpha/delta and beta/gamma chains. MiXCR, applied by TCRdb to the reads, yields one record per CDR3 protein. The sample records over 45,000 distinct CDR3 sequences, less than 20% being singletons. This clonotype was seen at least ten times. The ends were cut back, 2 bases at V and 3 bases at J, with 8 bases in the middle. Germline V gives CDR1 MNHNS, CDR2 SASEGT. The CDR3 is made up of 14 amino acids.

The source material was a population of CD138-negative cells sorted from bone marrow. The sequence derives from a donor aged 40 or older with multiple myeloma. This chain joins TRBV6-1 and TRBJ1-5; D uncertain. CDR3 sequence (DNA): TGTGCCAGCAGTGAATGGGCGCCCAATCAGCCCCAGCATTTT. Its translation: CASSEWAPNQPQHF.